The 20 T cell receptor beta chains presented below share a single source sample, sequenced in a study of T cells after yellow fever vaccination. MiXCR, run by TCRdb on the 5' RACE reads, gives a single entry per CDR3 protein. Of about 310,000 distinct CDR3 sequences listed, roughly 4% are singletons. Here the sequenced sample was PBMCs, taken on the day of the yellow fever booster vaccination. Receptors originate from a man between 18 and 35 years old who received the YFV17D yellow fever vaccine.

This clonotype has a count of ten or more. The V call is TRBV27, the J call TRBJ2-1; the D gene is possibly TRBD1 (6 bases). The CDR3 totals 13 residues. Germline V gene data show CDR1 as MNHEY and CDR2 as SMNVEV (reference sequence). Trimming removed 10 bases from V and 9 bases from J, with 19 bases in between. The CDR3 DNA reads as TGTGCCACCGTGATCTTAGGGGGAACTGAGCAGTTCTTC. This gives the protein CATVILGGTEQFF.

There are many counts of this clonotype. The chain couples TRBV7-6 to TRBJ2-1, with D possibly being TRBD1 or TRBD2 (5 bases each). The length of the CDR3 is 16 residues. Trimming pared 1 base from V and 6 bases from J, leaving 16 bases between. Germline V lookup: CDR1 SGHVS, CDR2 FNYEAQ. The CDR3 DNA is TGTGCCAGCAGCTTAGGGGTGGGGGTTGGTGGCAATGAGCAGTTCTTC. Translation gives CASSLGVGVGGNEQFF.

The chain joins TRBV7-2 to TRBJ1-3, with 10 bases aligning to TRBD1. The CDR3 runs 18 residues. Germline values: CDR1 SGHTA, CDR2 FQGNSA. V lost 4 bases and J lost 7; bases outside the gene matches: 16. CDR3 bases: TGTGCCAGCAGCTACCGGACAGGGGGAAGCGGTGTGTGGAACACCATATATTTT. Protein sequence: CASSYRTGGSGVWNTIYF.

As DNA, the CDR3 is TGTGCCAGCTCACCAATGCCGGGGACACGGGAGACCCAGTACTTC. It codes for CASSPMPGTRETQYF. This chain uses TRBV18 with TRBJ2-5, with D tentatively TRBD1 (6 bases). Germline CDR1 is KGHSH and CDR2 is LQKENI. Trimming cost V 2 bases and J 5 bases, with 15 bases left between them. The length of the CDR3 is 15 residues.

V usage is TRBV5-1 and J usage is TRBJ1-4; possibly TRBD1 for D (5 bases). Germline CDR1 SGHRS, CDR2 YFSETQ. The CDR3 is made up of 13 amino acids. Trimming shortened V by 4 bases and J by 6 bases, and 10 bases separated the two germline ends. The CDR3 nucleotides read TGCGCCAGCAGCCGGGACCGCGATGAAAAACTGTTTTTT. It encodes CASSRDRDEKLFF. The full variable domain, in which reference TRBV5-1 and TRBJ1-4 provide the parts outside the CDR3, is KAGVTQTPRYLIKTRGQQVTLSCSPISGHRSVSWYQQTPGQGLQFLFEYFSETQRNKGNFPGRFSGRQFSNSRSEMNVSTLELGDSALYLCASSRDRDEKLFFGSGTQLSVL.

This chain uses TRBV6-6 with TRBJ2-1, with unresolved D. V was pared by 8 bases and J by 0 bases, with 11 bases between. This CDR3 has 14 residues. CDR1 MNHNY and CDR2 SVGAGI come from the germline V gene (reference sequence). As DNA, the CDR3 is TGTGCCAGCTCGTCAGCGAGCTCCTACAATGAGCAGTTCTTC. It encodes CASSSASSYNEQFF.

This clonotype was detected ten times or more. The DNA of the CDR3 is TGTGCCAGCAGCGCCTACAGTGGAAACGCAGATACGCAGTATTTT. Its translation is CASSAYSGNADTQYF. The V gene is TRBV28, the J gene TRBJ2-3, with unresolved D. V lost 6 bases and J lost 4, with 17 bases in between. CDR1 is MDHEN and CDR2 is SYDVKM in the germline V gene. The CDR3 contains 15 residues.

The genes are TRBV7-6 and TRBJ2-2; possibly TRBD1 or TRBD2 for D (6 bases each). The CDR3 has 17 amino acids. Between the trimmed V and J ends, which lost 6 bases and 1 base, there was a span of 18 bases. In germline, CDR1 is SGHVS, CDR2 FNYEAQ. CDR3 DNA sequence: TGTGCCAGCAGTCTTCAAGGGGGGCGAAGGAACACCGGGGAGCTGTTTTTT. Protein: CASSLQGGRRNTGELFF.

This clonotype was recorded many times. The gene calls are TRBV20-1 and TRBJ1-5, with 8 bases matching TRBD1. There are 13 residues in the CDR3. Germline V gives CDR1 DFQATT, CDR2 SNEGSKA (reference sequence). J gave up 7 bases and V 3 bases, and 5 bases lay outside the gene matches. The CDR3 spells CSASVQGAQPQHF. The CDR3 nucleotides are TGCAGTGCTAGTGTCCAGGGGGCCCAGCCCCAGCATTTT.

This clonotype was found many times. The chain employs TRBV7-9 and TRBJ2-7, with D possibly being TRBD2 (7 bases). This CDR3 is built from 14 residues. Between the trimmed V and J ends, which lost 4 bases and 7 bases, there was a span of 17 bases. Germline V gene sequence: CDR1 SEHNR, CDR2 FQNEAQ (reference sequence). CDR3 in DNA: TGTGCCAGCAGCTCCGAGGGGGGGGAGAGGGAGCAGTACTTC. Translation: CASSSEGGEREQYF.

This clonotype was counted ten times or more. The V and J genes are TRBV6-5 and TRBJ2-2, with no clear D. The CDR3 contains 12 residues. Trimming removed 0 bases at V and 7 bases at J, with 3 bases between. The germline V gene encodes CDR1 MNHEY and CDR2 SVGAGI. The CDR3 DNA follows: TGTGCCAGCAGTTACTCGGGCGGGGAGCTGTTTTTT. As protein: CASSYSGGELFF.

This clonotype was detected a few times. V usage is TRBV7-8 and J usage is TRBJ2-6; D not resolved. Trimming left V 7 bases short and J 0 bases short, with 10 bases between. CDR3 length: 15 residues. Germline CDR1 is SGHVS and CDR2 is FQNEAQ. DNA for the CDR3: TGTGCCAGCACCCACCGGAGCTCTGGGGCCAACGTCCTGACTTTC. Translation gives CASTHRSSGANVLTF.

This clonotype has only a few counts. V is TRBV6-5 and J is TRBJ2-5; 13 nucleotides agree with TRBD2. V lost 0 bases to trimming and J lost 0 bases; unmatched junction nucleotides: 4. The CDR3 loop spans 18 amino acids. Germline V gene data show CDR1 as MNHEY and CDR2 as SVGAGI. The CDR3 nucleotides read TGTGCCAGCAGTTACTCAACGACTAGCGGGGGGCACCAAGAGACCCAGTACTTC. It is translated as CASSYSTTSGGHQETQYF.

This clonotype was seen ten or more times. The CDR3 DNA sequence: TGCGCCAGCAGCCAAGATCTTCCTAGCGGGGGAATTGGGGAGCAGTACTTC. Its protein product is CASSQDLPSGGIGEQYF. V gene TRBV4-3 combines with J gene TRBJ2-7; 10 bases are shared with TRBD2. Germline values: CDR1 LGHNA, CDR2 YSLEER. V gave up 0 bases and J gave up 7 bases; unmatched junction bases: 12. This CDR3 comprises 17 residues.

This clonotype was recorded many times. This chain links TRBV15 with TRBJ2-7; no clear D. V was pared by 0 bases and J by 2 bases, with 5 bases between. This CDR3 spans 13 amino acids. In germline, CDR1 is LNHNV, CDR2 YYDKDF (reference sequence). The CDR3 nucleotides read TGTGCCACCAGCAGAGACTTAACCTACGAGCAGTACGTC. Its translation: CATSRDLTYEQYV.

This clonotype was seen ten or more times. The chain couples TRBV20-1 to TRBJ1-1; the D gene is possibly TRBD1 (5 bases). V dropped 6 bases and J dropped 1 base, with 12 bases sitting between them. This CDR3 has 13 amino acids. Germline V gene sequence: CDR1 DFQATT, CDR2 SNEGSKA (reference sequence). The CDR3 DNA is TGCAGTGCCCCGGGGGTTAGGAACACTGAAGCTTTCTTT. Its translation is CSAPGVRNTEAFF.

This clonotype was recorded at least ten times. The chain employs TRBV7-6 and TRBJ2-7, with D unclear. The CDR3 loop spans 13 amino acids. Germline loops: CDR1 SGHVS, CDR2 FNYEAQ. The V end lost 5 bases, the J end lost 5 bases, and 13 bases lay between the germline ends. The DNA for the CDR3 is TGTGCCAGCAGCCGTCGGGCGTGGGACGAGCAGTACTTC. Amino acid sequence: CASSRRAWDEQYF. The variable domain in full, completed from reference TRBV7-6 and TRBJ2-7, reads GAGVSQSPRYKVTKRGQDVALRCDPISGHVSLYWYRQALGQGPEFLTYFNYEAQQDKSGLPNDRFSAERPEGSISTLTIQRTEQRDSAMYRCASSRRAWDEQYFGPGTRLTVT.

This clonotype was seen more than once but under ten times. The genes are TRBV28 and TRBJ1-3, with D unclear. Trimming stripped 2 bases from V and 3 bases from J, with 8 bases between. The germline V gene encodes CDR1 MDHEN and CDR2 SYDVKM. The CDR3 contains 14 residues. Here the CDR3 reads CASSLPSNGNTIYF. CDR3 DNA: TGTGCCAGCAGTTTACCCTCGAATGGAAACACCATATATTTT.

The CDR3 region is CASSGVGDWSYEQYF. The CDR3 coding sequence is TGTGCCAGCAGCGGGGTTGGAGACTGGAGCTACGAGCAGTACTTC. The chain employs TRBV5-4 and TRBJ2-7; D is unresolved. Looked up from germline, CDR1 is SGHNT and CDR2 is YYREEE (reference sequence). The CDR3 consists of 15 residues. V gave up 4 bases and J gave up 3 bases, with 17 bases separating them. Full variable domain (rest looked up from reference TRBV5-4 and TRBJ2-7): ETGVTQSPTHLIKTRGQQVTLRCSSQSGHNTVSWYQQALGQGPQFIFQYYREEENGRGNFPPRFSGLQFPNYSSELNVNALELDDSALYLCASSGVGDWSYEQYFGPGTRLTVT.

This clonotype was detected many times. The rearrangement links TRBV5-1 to TRBJ2-7; D gene ambiguous. This CDR3 contains 15 residues. V lost 6 bases, J lost 2 bases, and 18 bases lay in between. Germline V CDR1 and CDR2: SGHRS, YFSETQ. The CDR3 DNA sequence: TGCGCCAGCAACCTCGGAATCCGCACCACCTACGAGCAGTACTTC. This sequence encodes CASNLGIRTTYEQYF.